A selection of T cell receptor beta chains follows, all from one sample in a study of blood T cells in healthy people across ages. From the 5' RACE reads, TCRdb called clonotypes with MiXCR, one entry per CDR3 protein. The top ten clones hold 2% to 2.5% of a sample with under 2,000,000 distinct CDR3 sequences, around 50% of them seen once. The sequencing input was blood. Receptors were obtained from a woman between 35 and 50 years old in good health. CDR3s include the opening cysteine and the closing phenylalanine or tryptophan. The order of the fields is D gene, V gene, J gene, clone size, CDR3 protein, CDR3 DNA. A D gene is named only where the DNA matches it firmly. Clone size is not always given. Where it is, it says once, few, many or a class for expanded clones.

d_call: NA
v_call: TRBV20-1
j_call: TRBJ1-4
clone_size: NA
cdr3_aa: CSAYTYEKLFF
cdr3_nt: TGCAGTGCCTATACCTATGAAAAACTGTTTTTT

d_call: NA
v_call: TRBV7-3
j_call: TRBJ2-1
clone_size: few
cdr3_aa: CASSPRQDNEQFF
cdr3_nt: TGTGCCAGCAGCCCTCGACAGGACAATGAGCAGTTCTTC

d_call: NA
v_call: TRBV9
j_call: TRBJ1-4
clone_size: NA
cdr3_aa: CASSVRSTNEKLFF
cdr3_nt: TGTGCCAGCAGCGTCCGATCAACTAATGAAAAACTGTTTTTT

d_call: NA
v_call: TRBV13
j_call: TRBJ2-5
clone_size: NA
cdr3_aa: CASSPYPGHYGEETQYF
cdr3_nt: TGTGCCAGCAGCCCATATCCGGGACACTATGGCGAGGAGACCCAGTACTTC

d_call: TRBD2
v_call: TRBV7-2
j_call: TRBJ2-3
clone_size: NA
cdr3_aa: CASRLGGAEDTQYF
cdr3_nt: TGTGCCAGCAGGCTCGGGGGGGCCGAAGATACGCAGTATTTT

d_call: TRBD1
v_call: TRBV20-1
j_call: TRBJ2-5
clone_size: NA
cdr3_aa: CRPNQGDQETQYF
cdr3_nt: TGCAGGCCCAACCAGGGGGACCAAGAGACCCAGTACTTC

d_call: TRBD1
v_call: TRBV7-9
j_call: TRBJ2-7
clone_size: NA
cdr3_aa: CASSLGQGKTYEQYF
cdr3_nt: TGTGCCAGCAGCTTAGGACAGGGTAAGACCTACGAGCAGTACTTC

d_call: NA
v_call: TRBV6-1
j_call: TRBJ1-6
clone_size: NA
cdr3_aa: CASSEWRRGTNSPLHF
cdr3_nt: TGTGCCAGCAGTGAATGGCGGAGGGGAACGAATTCACCCCTCCACTTT

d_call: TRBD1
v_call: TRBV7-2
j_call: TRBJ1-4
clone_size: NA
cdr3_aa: CASSVQGLGNEKLFF
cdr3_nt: TGTGCCAGCAGCGTACAGGGGCTGGGTAATGAAAAACTGTTTTTT

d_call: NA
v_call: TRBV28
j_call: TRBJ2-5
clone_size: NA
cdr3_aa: CATAEWEQGSQETQYF
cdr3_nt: TGTGCCACCGCAGAATGGGAACAGGGCAGCCAAGAGACCCAGTACTTC

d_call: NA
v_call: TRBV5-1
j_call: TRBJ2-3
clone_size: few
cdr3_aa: CASSEGLATDTQYF
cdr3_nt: TGTGCCAGCAGTGAAGGTTTGGCCACAGATACGCAGTATTTT

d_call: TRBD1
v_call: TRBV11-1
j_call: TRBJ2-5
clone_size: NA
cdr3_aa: CASSRDRGQQETQYF
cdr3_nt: TGTGCCAGCAGTAGAGACAGGGGGCAACAAGAGACCCAGTACTTC

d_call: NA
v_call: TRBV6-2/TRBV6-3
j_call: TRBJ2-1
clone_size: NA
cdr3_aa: CASELGGIRNEQFF
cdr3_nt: TGTGCCAGCGAACTAGGGGGTATACGCAATGAGCAGTTCTTC

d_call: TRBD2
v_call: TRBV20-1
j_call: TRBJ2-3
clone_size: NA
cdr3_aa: CSARPPGLAPDTQYF
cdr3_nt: TGCAGTGCTAGACCGCCGGGACTAGCCCCAGATACGCAGTATTTT

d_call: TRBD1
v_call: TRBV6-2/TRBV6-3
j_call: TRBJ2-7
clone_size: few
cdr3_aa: CASSYWTGGSREQYF
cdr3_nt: TGTGCCAGCAGTTACTGGACAGGGGGCTCGCGCGAGCAGTACTTC

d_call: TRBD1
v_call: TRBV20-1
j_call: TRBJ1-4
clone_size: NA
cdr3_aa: CSAGQGRREKLFF
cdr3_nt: TGCAGTGCAGGACAGGGGCGTAGGGAAAAACTGTTTTTT

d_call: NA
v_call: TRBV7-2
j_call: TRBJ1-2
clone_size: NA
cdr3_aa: CASTPGLAGEYYTF
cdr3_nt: TGTGCCAGCACCCCTGGTCTGGCAGGGGAATACTACACCTTC

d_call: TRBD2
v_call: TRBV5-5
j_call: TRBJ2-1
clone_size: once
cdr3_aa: CASSGRGLAANEQFF
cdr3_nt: TGTGCCAGCAGCGGCAGGGGACTAGCGGCCAATGAGCAGTTCTTC

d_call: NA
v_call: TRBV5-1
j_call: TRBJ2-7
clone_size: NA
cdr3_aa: CASSFENNEQYF
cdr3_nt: TGCGCCAGCAGCTTCGAAAACAATGAGCAGTACTTC

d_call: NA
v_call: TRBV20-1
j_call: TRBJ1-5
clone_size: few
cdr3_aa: CSASGDGPQHF
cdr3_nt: TGCAGTGCCTCCGGGGACGGACCCCAGCATTTT

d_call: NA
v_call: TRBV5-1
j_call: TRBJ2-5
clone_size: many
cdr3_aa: CASSSGGGGETQYF
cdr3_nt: TGCGCCAGCAGCTCTGGCGGGGGCGGTGAGACCCAGTACTTC

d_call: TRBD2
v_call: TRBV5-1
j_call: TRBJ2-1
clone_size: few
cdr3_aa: CASSSQFFSGGAQEQFF
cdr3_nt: TGCGCCAGCAGCTCCCAGTTTTTTAGCGGGGGGGCCCAGGAGCAGTTCTTC

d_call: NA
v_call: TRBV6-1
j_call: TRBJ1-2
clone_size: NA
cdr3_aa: CASSDSLGVIGYGYTF
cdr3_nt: TGTGCCAGCAGTGATTCCTTAGGGGTAATCGGCTATGGCTACACCTTC

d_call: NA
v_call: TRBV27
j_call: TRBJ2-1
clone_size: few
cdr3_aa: CASSLYQSPYNEQFF
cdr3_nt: TGTGCCAGCAGTTTATATCAGTCTCCTTACAATGAGCAGTTCTTC

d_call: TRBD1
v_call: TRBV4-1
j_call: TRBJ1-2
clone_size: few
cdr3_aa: CASRQEQGLNYGYTF
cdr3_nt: TGCGCCAGCAGACAAGAACAGGGGTTGAACTATGGCTACACCTTC

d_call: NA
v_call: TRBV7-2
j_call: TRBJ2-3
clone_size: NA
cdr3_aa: CASSPDAGTSDTQYF
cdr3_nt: TGTGCCAGCAGCCCAGATGCTGGGACTTCAGATACGCAGTATTTT

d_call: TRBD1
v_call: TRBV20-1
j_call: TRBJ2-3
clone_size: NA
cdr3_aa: CSARDRASTDTQYF
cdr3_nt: TGCAGTGCTAGGGACAGGGCTAGCACAGATACGCAGTATTTT

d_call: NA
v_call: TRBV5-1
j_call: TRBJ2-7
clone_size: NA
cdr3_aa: CASSLDAVYSYEQYF
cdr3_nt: TGCGCCAGCAGCCTGGACGCGGTCTACTCCTACGAGCAGTACTTC

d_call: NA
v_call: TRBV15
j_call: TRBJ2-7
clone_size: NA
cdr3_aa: CATSRDRGKAYEQYF
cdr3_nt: TGTGCCACCAGCAGAGACAGGGGTAAGGCCTACGAGCAGTACTTC

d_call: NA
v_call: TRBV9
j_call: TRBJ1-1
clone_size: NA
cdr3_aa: CASSVADRGGAFF
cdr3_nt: TGTGCCAGCAGCGTAGCCGACCGCGGGGGAGCTTTCTTT

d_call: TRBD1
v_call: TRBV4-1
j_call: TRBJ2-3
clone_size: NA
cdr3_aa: CASSLDRGQNTDTQYF
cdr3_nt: TGCGCCAGCAGCCTAGACAGGGGACAAAACACAGATACGCAGTATTTT

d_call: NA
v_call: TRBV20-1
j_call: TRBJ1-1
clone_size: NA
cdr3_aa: CSATSGSRAFF
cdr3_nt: TGCAGTGCTACATCAGGTTCCCGAGCTTTCTTT

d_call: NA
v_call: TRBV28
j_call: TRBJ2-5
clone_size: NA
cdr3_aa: CASRGTGRAAQYF
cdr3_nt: TGTGCCAGCAGGGGCACAGGTCGGGCGGCCCAGTACTTC

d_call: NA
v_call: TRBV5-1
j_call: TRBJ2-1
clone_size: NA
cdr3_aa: CASSLGAGLTYNEQFF
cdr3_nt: TGCGCCAGCAGCCTGGGGGCAGGGTTAACCTACAATGAGCAGTTCTTC

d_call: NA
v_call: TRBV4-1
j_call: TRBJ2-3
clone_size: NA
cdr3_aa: CASSQLGGTPEVTDTQYF
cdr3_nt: TGCGCCAGCAGCCAACTTGGCGGGACACCAGAGGTTACAGATACGCAGTATTTT

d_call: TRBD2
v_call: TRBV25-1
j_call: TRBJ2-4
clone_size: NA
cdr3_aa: CASRTAGSSYELYF
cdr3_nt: TGTGCCAGCAGGACAGCGGGGAGCTCCTACGAGCTGTACTTC

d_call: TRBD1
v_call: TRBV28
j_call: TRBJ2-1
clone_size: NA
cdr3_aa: CASSPKDRESGIYNEQFF
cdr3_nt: TGTGCCAGCAGTCCGAAGGACAGGGAAAGTGGGATTTACAATGAGCAGTTCTTC

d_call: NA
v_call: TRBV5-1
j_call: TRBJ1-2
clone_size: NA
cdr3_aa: CASSPSTAAINYGYTF
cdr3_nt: TGCGCCAGCAGCCCTTCGACAGCGGCGATTAACTATGGCTACACCTTC

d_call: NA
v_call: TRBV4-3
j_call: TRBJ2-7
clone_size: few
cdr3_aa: CASSQERGQSYEQYF
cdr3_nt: TGCGCCAGCAGCCAAGAGAGGGGACAATCCTACGAGCAGTACTTC

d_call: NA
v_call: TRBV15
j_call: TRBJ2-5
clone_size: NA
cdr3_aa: CATSRDRGGKTQYF
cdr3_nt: TGTGCCACCAGCAGAGATCGGGGTGGGAAGACCCAGTACTTC

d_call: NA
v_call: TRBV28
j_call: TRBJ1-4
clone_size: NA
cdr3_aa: CASSPRTEPEKLFF
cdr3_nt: TGTGCCAGCAGTCCCCGGACCGAGCCTGAAAAACTGTTTTTT

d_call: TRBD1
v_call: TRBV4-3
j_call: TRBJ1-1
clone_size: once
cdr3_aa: CASSQDRGQGGLNTEAFF
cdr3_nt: TGCGCCAGCAGCCAAGATCGGGGACAGGGGGGCCTGAACACTGAAGCTTTCTTT

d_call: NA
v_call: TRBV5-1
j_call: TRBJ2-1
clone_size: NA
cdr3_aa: CASSAPAGRYLRQFF
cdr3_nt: TGCGCCAGCAGCGCACCGGCAGGGCGATATTTACGTCAGTTCTTC

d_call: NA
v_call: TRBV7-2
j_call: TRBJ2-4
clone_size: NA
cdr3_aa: CASSRTANIQYF
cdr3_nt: TGTGCCAGCAGCCGGACAGCGAACATTCAGTACTTC

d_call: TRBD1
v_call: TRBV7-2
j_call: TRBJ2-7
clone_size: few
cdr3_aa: CASSYGTGVLYEQYF
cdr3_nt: TGTGCCAGCAGCTACGGGACAGGAGTACTCTACGAGCAGTACTTC